This T cell receptor beta chain was retrieved from a study of early T cells in non-severe SARS-CoV-2 infection. Study-level background: Investigators sequenced bulk RNA drawn from unsorted whole blood, and chains remained unpaired.

This clonotype was seen repeatedly, ten times or more. V lost 9 bases, J lost 2 bases, and 9 bases stayed unmatched. The length of the CDR3 is 15 residues. Germline V lookup: CDR1 SGHVS, CDR2 FNYEAQ. Individual cDNA molecules carried attached unique molecular identifiers. MiXCR was run by TCRdb on the 5' RACE reads, yielding one entry per CDR3 protein. The sample carries more than 50,000 distinct CDR3 sequences, roughly 12% recorded once. Sequenced sample: whole blood. The receptor was isolated from an adult who was a healthcare worker with PCR-confirmed SARS-CoV-2 infection or an uninfected control (not recorded which). The chain combines TRBV7-6 with TRBJ2-1, with TRBD2 matching 8 bases. As DNA, the CDR3 is TGTGCCAGTCGAGAGGGACTAGAGCCCTACAATGAGCAGTTCTTC. Amino acid sequence: CASREGLEPYNEQFF.